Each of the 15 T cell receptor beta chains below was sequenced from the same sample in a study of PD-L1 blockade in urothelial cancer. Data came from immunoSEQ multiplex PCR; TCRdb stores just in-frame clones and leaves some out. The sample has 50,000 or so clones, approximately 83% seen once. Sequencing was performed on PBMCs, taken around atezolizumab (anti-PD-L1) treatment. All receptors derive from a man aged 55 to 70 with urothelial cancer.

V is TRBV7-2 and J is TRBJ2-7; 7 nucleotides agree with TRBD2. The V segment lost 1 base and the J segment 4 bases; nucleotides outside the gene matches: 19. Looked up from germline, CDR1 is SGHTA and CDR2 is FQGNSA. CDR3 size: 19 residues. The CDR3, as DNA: TGTGCCAGCAGCTTAGGTCTCTTAGCGGGTAGGGCCTCCTTATACGAGCAGTACTTC. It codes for CASSLGLLAGRASLYEQYF.

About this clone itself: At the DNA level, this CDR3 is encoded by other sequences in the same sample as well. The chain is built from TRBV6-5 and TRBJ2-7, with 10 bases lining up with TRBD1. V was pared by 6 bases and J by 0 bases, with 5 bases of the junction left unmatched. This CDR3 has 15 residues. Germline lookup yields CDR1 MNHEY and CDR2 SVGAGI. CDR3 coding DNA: TGTGCCAGCAGGCCCCGGGACAGGGGCTCCTACGAGCAGTACTTC. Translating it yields CASRPRDRGSYEQYF.

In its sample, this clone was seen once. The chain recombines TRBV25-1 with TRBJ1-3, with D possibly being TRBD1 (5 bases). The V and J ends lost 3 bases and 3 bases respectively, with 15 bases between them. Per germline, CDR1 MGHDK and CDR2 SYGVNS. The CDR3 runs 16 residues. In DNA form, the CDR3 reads TGTGCCAGCAGTGACAGGGCAGCGTTATATGGAAACACCATATATTTT. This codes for CASSDRAALYGNTIYF.

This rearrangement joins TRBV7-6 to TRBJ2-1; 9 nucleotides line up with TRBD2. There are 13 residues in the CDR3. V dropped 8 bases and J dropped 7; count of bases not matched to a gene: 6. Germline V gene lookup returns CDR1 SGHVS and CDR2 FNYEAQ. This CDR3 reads CASVGLARNEQFF. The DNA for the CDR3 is TGTGCCAGCGTTGGACTAGCGCGAAATGAGCAGTTCTTC.

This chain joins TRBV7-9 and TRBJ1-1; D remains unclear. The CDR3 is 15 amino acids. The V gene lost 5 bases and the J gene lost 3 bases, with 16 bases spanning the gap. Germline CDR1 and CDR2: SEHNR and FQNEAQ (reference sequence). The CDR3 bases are TGTGCCAGCAGCCTCGTTTCAGGTACGGACACTGAAGCTTTCTTT. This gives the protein CASSLVSGTDTEAFF.

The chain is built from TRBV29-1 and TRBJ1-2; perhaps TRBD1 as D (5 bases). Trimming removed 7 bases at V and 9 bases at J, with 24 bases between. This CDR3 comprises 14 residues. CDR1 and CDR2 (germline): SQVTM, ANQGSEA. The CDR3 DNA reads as TGCAGCGCCTGGGACGGGAGGAGAGTCGGAAGCTACACCTTC. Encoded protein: CSAWDGRRVGSYTF.

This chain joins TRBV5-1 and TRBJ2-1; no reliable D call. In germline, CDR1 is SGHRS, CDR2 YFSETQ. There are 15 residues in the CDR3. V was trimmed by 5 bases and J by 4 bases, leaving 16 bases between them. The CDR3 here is CASRAASTLYNEQFF. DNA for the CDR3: TGCGCCAGCAGGGCGGCGTCTACCCTTTACAATGAGCAGTTCTTC.

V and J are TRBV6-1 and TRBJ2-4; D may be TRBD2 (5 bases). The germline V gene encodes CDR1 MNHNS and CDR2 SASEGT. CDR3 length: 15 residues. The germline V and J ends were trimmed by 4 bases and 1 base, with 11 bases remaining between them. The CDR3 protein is CASSARTSAKNIQYF. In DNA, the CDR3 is TGTGCCAGCAGTGCCCGGACTTCTGCCAAAAACATTCAGTACTTC.

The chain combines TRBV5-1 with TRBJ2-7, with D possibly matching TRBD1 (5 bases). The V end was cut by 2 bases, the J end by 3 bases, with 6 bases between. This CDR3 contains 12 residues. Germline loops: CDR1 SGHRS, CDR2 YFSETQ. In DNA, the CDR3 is TGCGCCAGCAGCTTAAGGGGCTACGAGCAGTACTTC. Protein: CASSLRGYEQYF.

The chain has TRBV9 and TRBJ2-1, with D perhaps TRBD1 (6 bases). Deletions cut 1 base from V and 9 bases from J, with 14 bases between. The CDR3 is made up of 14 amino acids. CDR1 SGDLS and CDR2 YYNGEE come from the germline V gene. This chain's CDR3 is CASSVLTGSAEQFF. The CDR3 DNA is TGTGCCAGCAGCGTACTGACAGGCTCAGCTGAGCAGTTCTTC.

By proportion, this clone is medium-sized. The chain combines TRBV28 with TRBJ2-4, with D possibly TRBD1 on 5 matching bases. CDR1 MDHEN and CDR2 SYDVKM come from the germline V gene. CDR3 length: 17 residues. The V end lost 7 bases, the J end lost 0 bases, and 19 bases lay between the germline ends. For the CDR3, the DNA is TGTGCCAGCAACTCCTTGGCAGGGTCTATAGCCAAAAACATTCAGTACTTC. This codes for CASNSLAGSIAKNIQYF.

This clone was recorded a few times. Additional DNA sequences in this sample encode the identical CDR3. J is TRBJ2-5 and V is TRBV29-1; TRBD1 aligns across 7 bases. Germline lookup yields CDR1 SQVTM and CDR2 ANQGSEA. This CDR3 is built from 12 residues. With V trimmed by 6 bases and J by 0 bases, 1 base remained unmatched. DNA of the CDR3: TGCAGCGTGGGACAGAACCAAGAGACCCAGTACTTC. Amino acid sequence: CSVGQNQETQYF.

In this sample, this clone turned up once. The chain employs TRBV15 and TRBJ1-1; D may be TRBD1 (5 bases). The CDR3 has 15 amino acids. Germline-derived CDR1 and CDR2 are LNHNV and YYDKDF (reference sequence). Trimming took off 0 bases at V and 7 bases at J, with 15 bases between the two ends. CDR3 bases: TGTGCCACCAGCAGAGATTTCGGGCAGGGCCGTGAAGCTTTCTTT. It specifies CATSRDFGQGREAFF. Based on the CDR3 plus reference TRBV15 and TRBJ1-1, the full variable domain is DAMVIQNPRYQVTQFGKPVTLSCSQTLNHNVMYWYQQKSSQAPKLLFHYYDKDFNNEADTPDNFQSRRPNTSFCFLDIRSPGLGDTAMYLCATSRDFGQGREAFFGQGTRLTVV.

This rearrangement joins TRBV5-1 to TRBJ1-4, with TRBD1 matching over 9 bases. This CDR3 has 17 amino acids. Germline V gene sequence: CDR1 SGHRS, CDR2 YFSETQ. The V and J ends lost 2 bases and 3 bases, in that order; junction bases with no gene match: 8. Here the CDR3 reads CASSFTGGLQANEKLFF. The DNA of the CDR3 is TGCGCCAGCAGCTTTACAGGGGGCCTACAGGCTAATGAAAAACTGTTTTTT. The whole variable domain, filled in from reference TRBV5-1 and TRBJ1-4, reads KAGVTQTPRYLIKTRGQQVTLSCSPISGHRSVSWYQQTPGQGLQFLFEYFSETQRNKGNFPGRFSGRQFSNSRSEMNVSTLELGDSALYLCASSFTGGLQANEKLFFGSGTQLSVL.

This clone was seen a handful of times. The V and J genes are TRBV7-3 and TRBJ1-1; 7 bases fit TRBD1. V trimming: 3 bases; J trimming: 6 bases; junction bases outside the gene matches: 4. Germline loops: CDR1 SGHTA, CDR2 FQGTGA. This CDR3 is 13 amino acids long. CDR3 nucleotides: TGTGCCAGCAGCTTTAGGGGGCAGGCTGAAGCTTTCTTT. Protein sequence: CASSFRGQAEAFF.